This entry lists 19 T cell receptor beta chains sequenced from one sample in a study of control samples from healthy donors and cancer patients. Some clones are missing from TCRdb's copy, which holds only in-frame ones; the method was immunoSEQ multiplex PCR. The sample gives about 94,000 clones, approximately 90% of which show up once; under 4% is in the top ten. What was sequenced was blood. These receptors all stem from a woman under 30 in good health.

This chain uses TRBV9 with TRBJ1-2; the match to TRBD1 covers 8 bases. Losses at the gene ends were 0 bases for V and 6 bases for J; bases not matched to a gene: 7. The CDR3 spans 15 residues. Germline V lookup: CDR1 SGDLS, CDR2 YYNGEE. The CDR3 region is CASSVDLTGGDGYTF. In nucleotides, the CDR3 is TGTGCCAGCAGCGTAGACTTAACAGGGGGAGATGGCTACACCTTC. The full variable domain, its missing parts supplied by reference TRBV9 and TRBJ1-2, is DSGVTQTPKHLITATGQRVTLRCSPRSGDLSVYWYQQSLDQGLQFLIQYYNGEERAKGNILERFSAQQFPDLHSELNLSSLELGDSALYFCASSVDLTGGDGYTFGSGTRLTVV.

This chain uses TRBV2 with TRBJ1-1; 7 nucleotides align to TRBD1. Germline CDR1 and CDR2: SNHLY and FYNNEI. Trimming cost V 0 bases and J 6 bases; bases outside gene matches: 13. The CDR3 totals 17 residues. For the CDR3, the DNA is TGTGCCAGCAGTGAAGCGGAAGGGTGGAGGGGGCCAGCTGAAGCTTTCTTT. Translation gives CASSEAEGWRGPAEAFF.

This sequence joins TRBV29-1 and TRBJ1-1; 8 bases agree with TRBD1. J gave up 1 base and V 5 bases, and 9 bases lay outside the gene matches. The germline gives CDR1 SQVTM, CDR2 ANQGSEA. The CDR3 is made up of 15 amino acids. The CDR3 reads CSVTSLGQGNTEAFF. For the CDR3, the DNA is TGCAGCGTTACGTCCCTTGGACAGGGGAACACTGAAGCTTTCTTT.

This clone was counted a single time. The chain joins TRBV7-6 to TRBJ2-1, with a weak D call TRBD2 (5 bases). With 4 bases removed from V and 7 bases from J, the gap between germline ends came to 20 bases. The length of the CDR3 is 16 residues. Looked up from germline, CDR1 is SGHVS and CDR2 is FNYEAQ. In DNA form, the CDR3 reads TGTGCCAGCAGCTGGCGGGCCACCGAAATGGGTAATGAGCAGTTCTTC. Amino acid sequence: CASSWRATEMGNEQFF.

The rearrangement joins TRBV27 to TRBJ1-3; D remains unclear. The CDR3 contains 13 residues. The V and J ends lost 5 bases and 7 bases respectively, with 12 bases between them. Per germline, CDR1 MNHEY and CDR2 SMNVEV (reference sequence). The CDR3 loop is CASSQVPANTIYF. DNA of the CDR3: TGTGCCAGCAGTCAAGTTCCGGCGAACACCATATATTTT.

The chain carries TRBV10-1 and TRBJ2-7; D unclear. CDR1 is WNHNN and CDR2 is SYGVQD in the germline V gene (reference sequence). Trimming took 3 bases from V and 0 from J, leaving 15 bases between them. This CDR3 comprises 16 residues. In nucleotides, the CDR3 is TGCGCCAGCAGTGACATCGTTGGACGGAACTCCTACGAGCAGTACTTC. As protein: CASSDIVGRNSYEQYF.

The V gene is TRBV7-8, the J gene TRBJ1-2; D not certain. This CDR3 has 13 residues. Germline V gene lookup returns CDR1 SGHVS and CDR2 FQNEAQ. Trimming took off 2 bases at V and 7 bases at J, with 11 bases between the two ends. CDR3: CASSLTGSGGYTF. The CDR3 coding sequence is TGTGCCAGCAGCTTAACGGGGTCCGGTGGCTACACCTTC.

This chain links TRBV2 with TRBJ1-5; a possible D gene is TRBD1 (5 bases). This CDR3 has 13 residues. Trimming removed 4 bases at V and 6 bases at J, with 10 bases between. Germline assignment: CDR1 SNHLY and CDR2 FYNNEI. The CDR3 protein is CASSVRDGQPQHF. CDR3 sequence (DNA): TGTGCCAGCAGTGTGAGGGACGGTCAGCCCCAGCATTTT.

This chain links TRBV6-5 with TRBJ1-1; TRBD1 aligns across 8 bases. CDR1 MNHEY and CDR2 SVGAGI come from the germline V gene. The CDR3 has 14 residues. J gave up 0 bases and V 5 bases, and 2 bases lay outside the gene matches. CDR3 residues: CASSPGGMNTEAFF. The CDR3 DNA follows: TGTGCCAGCAGTCCAGGGGGCATGAACACTGAAGCTTTCTTT.

V usage is TRBV28 and J usage is TRBJ2-7; 10 bases match TRBD1. This CDR3 region has 17 residues. Germline V gene lookup returns CDR1 MDHEN and CDR2 SYDVKM. Trimming took 5 bases from V and 2 from J; bases not matched to a gene: 12. The CDR3 sequence is CASSPFLGTGVPYEQYF. Written as DNA, the CDR3 is TGTGCCAGCAGTCCGTTCCTCGGGACAGGGGTTCCCTACGAGCAGTACTTC.

The sample holds one count of this clone. V gene TRBV4-1 combines with J gene TRBJ1-6; 7 nucleotides match TRBD1. The CDR3 consists of 21 residues. Germline lookup yields CDR1 MGHRA and CDR2 YSYEKL. V shed 1 base and J 0 bases; nucleotides not matched to a gene: 15. For the CDR3, the DNA is TGCGCCAGCAGCCAAGTTTGGGACGGGACAGCGGATAGCTCCTATAATTCACCCCTCCACTTT. Encoded protein: CASSQVWDGTADSSYNSPLHF.

The gene calls are TRBV5-4 and TRBJ1-2; 8 positions match TRBD1. This CDR3 has 13 residues. Germline-derived CDR1 and CDR2 are SGHNT and YYREEE (reference sequence). J was trimmed by 7 bases and V by 4 bases; bases with no gene match: 6. The DNA of the CDR3 is TGTGCCAGCAGCGAGGACAGGGTCGGTGGCTACACCTTC. Amino acids: CASSEDRVGGYTF.

The rearrangement links TRBV5-1 to TRBJ1-2; D not certain. V gave up 5 bases and J gave up 0 bases, with 8 bases separating them. Germline CDR1 reads SGHRS; CDR2 reads YFSETQ. The CDR3 loop spans 13 amino acids. CDR3 residues: CASRAEANYGYTF. The CDR3 bases are TGCGCCAGCAGGGCAGAAGCTAACTATGGCTACACCTTC.

The rearrangement uses TRBV5-1 and TRBJ1-6; 10 bases map to TRBD1. Germline V gene sequence: CDR1 SGHRS, CDR2 YFSETQ. With V trimmed by 4 bases and J by 3 bases, 13 bases remained unmatched. The length of the CDR3 is 19 residues. The CDR3 reads CASSPSGQGSKGYNSPLHF. DNA of the CDR3: TGCGCCAGCAGCCCATCGGGACAGGGGAGCAAGGGCTATAATTCACCCCTCCACTTT. The whole variable domain, remainder taken from reference TRBV5-1 and TRBJ1-6, is KAGVTQTPRYLIKTRGQQVTLSCSPISGHRSVSWYQQTPGQGLQFLFEYFSETQRNKGNFPGRFSGRQFSNSRSEMNVSTLELGDSALYLCASSPSGQGSKGYNSPLHFGNGTRLTVT.

V gene TRBV2 combines with J gene TRBJ1-2, with D tentatively TRBD1 (5 bases). CDR3 length: 13 amino acids. Germline V gives CDR1 SNHLY, CDR2 FYNNEI. The V end lost 11 bases, the J end lost 3 bases, and 16 bases lay between the germline ends. As DNA, the CDR3 is TGTGCCTCACGGCGGGGGGAGGACTATGGCTACACCTTC. Protein sequence: CASRRGEDYGYTF.

The chain joins TRBV1 to TRBJ2-1; the table's D call TRBD2 went unverified against the DNA. TRBV1 is flagged as a pseudogene. The CDR3 is 16 residues long. CDR3 protein: CTSSRGRGGTYNEQFF. As DNA, the CDR3 is TGCACCAGCAGCCGCGGTCGGGGGGGCACCTACAATGAGCAGTTCTTC.

The chain joins TRBV3-1 (or the pseudogene TRBV3-2) to TRBJ1-2, with 8 bases that match TRBD1. J was trimmed by 4 bases and V by 4 bases; bases with no gene match: 5. Germline V gene lookup returns CDR1 LGHDT and CDR2 YNNKEL (reference sequence). This CDR3 has 14 amino acids. Here the CDR3 DNA reads TGTGCCAGCAGCCCCCGGGACAGGAGCTATGGCTACACCTTC. Translating it yields CASSPRDRSYGYTF.

This chain joins TRBV6-5 and TRBJ1-1, with D perhaps matching TRBD1 (5 bases). V was pared by 7 bases and J by 4 bases, with 16 bases between. The CDR3 spans 14 residues. Germline-derived CDR1 and CDR2 are MNHEY and SVGAGI. The CDR3, as DNA: TGTGCCAGCACAGACGGGGGAGTCATCACTGAAGCTTTCTTT. Residues: CASTDGGVITEAFF.

This clone was observed a handful of times. J is TRBJ1-2 and V is TRBV12-3 or TRBV12-4; the match to TRBD1 covers 8 bases. The CDR3 spans 13 residues. The V gene end was trimmed by 10 bases and the J gene end by 2 bases; junction bases not matched to a gene: 6. The DNA for the CDR3 is TGTGCCATCCGGACAGGGAACAACTATGGCTACACCTTC. It translates to CAIRTGNNYGYTF.